Described below is a single TCR beta chain sequence and its context. The record originates from a study of T cell changes during pregnancy in multiple sclerosis. Produced via immunoSEQ multiplex PCR; TCRdb's table is partial and in-frame only. The sample consists of approximately 74,000 clones, about 92% of them appearing once. The CDR3 totals 16 residues. Germline loops: CDR1 SGHVS, CDR2 FNYEAQ. Trimming shortened V by 3 bases and J by 3 bases, and 18 bases separated the two germline ends. The clonotype was recovered from a female donor with multiple sclerosis, enrolled in a pregnancy study. The chain carries TRBV7-6 and TRBJ2-7; the D gene is possibly TRBD2 (7 bases). The source was peripheral blood, collected before pregnancy. CDR3 DNA: TGTGCCAGCAGCTTGGGGGCTGGGGCGGGGGTCTACGAGCAGTACTTC. Translated: CASSLGAGAGVYEQYF.